This paragraph covers one T cell receptor (beta chain) sequence. The antigen is not known. The source of the sample is a study of CD8+ T cells in alopecia areata. Whole-study context: Tofacitinib dosing lasted 6 to 18 months, which was then followed by 6 months off drug.

RNA extraction was followed by reverse transcription into cDNA, which acted as the sequencing template. Sequenced by immunoSEQ multiplex PCR; TCRdb stores in-frame clones only, minus some. This table holds 60,000 to 90,000 clones, around 61% found once. General observations from the study: Tofacitinib delivered significant drops in scalp clonality and in expanded CD8+ clones among the top 100.

Treatment specified: oral pan-JAK inhibitor, 5-10 mg twice daily. PBMCs were stained for CD3, CD4 and CD8, and CD4+ and CD8+ T cells were sorted. The CDR3 spans 14 residues. CDR1 is SGHRS and CDR2 is YFSETQ in the germline V gene. Trimming took off 2 bases at V and 1 base at J, with 10 bases between the two ends. This clonotype was obtained from a human donor with alopecia areata. The input for sequencing was CD8+ T cells sorted from blood, taken at week 24, from a patient treated with tofacitinib. The gene calls are TRBV5-1 and TRBJ2-7, with D possibly matching TRBD1 (6 bases). The CDR3 DNA reads as TGCGCCAGCAGCTTCTTCACAGGGTCCTACGAGCAGTACTTC. Its translation is CASSFFTGSYEQYF.